Below, one T cell receptor beta chain is given with its context. The data originate from a study of CD8 T cells in Susac syndrome. Reverse transcription used roughly 0.45 to 1 ug RNA and random hexamers. TCR beta CDR3 was amplified by immunoSEQ multiplex PCR. This amplification extended across 54 Vbeta and 13 Jbeta segments. One entry per CDR3 protein results from TCRdb running MiXCR on the immunoSEQ multiplex PCR reads. The sample lists approximately 280,000 distinct CDR3 sequences; roughly 84% were seen once. The V gene lost 3 bases and the J gene lost 2 bases, with 14 bases spanning the gap. The germline gives CDR1 MGHRA, CDR2 YSYEKL. The CDR3 covers 16 residues. The T cells that were sequenced for TCR beta were CD8+ and CD4+ cells from blood. The multiple sclerosis controls, all treatment-naive patients, had relapsing-remitting disease that was stable or active. TEMRA cells underwent FACS enrichment and CD8+ and CD4+ T cells underwent negative isolation.

This chain connects TRBV4-1 to TRBJ2-1; D gene uncertain. The sequenced sample was CD8+ T cells from PBMCs. This sequence was found in a human donor with multiple sclerosis. The CDR3 coding sequence is TGCGCCAGCAGCCACCGGTCCCACCCGGCCTACAATGAGCAGTTCTTC. It codes for CASSHRSHPAYNEQFF.